This record covers a single TCR beta chain. The sample comes from a study of blood T cell repertoires in COVID-19. About the research overall: Collection of acute and convalescent COVID-19 samples took place in the United States, Italy and Spain. T cells, B-cell-depleted T cells, or PBMCs supplied cDNA or gDNA.

V was clipped by 6 bases and J by 4 bases; unmatched bases: 5. Germline CDR1 MNHEY, CDR2 SVGAGI. The CDR3 consists of 13 residues. As handled by the study authors: Nucleated cell number was recorded as an estimate derived from reference gene primer amplification. Assay: immunoSEQ multiplex PCR; the TCRdb copy retains only in-frame clones and omits some. D and trimming were read from the DNA, whereas the V and J calls and clone size are those reported in that table. The table shows roughly 320,000 clones, with 65% to 90% occurring only once. This rearrangement joins TRBV6-5 to TRBJ1-1; 7 nucleotides line up with TRBD1. The TCR comes from a human donor in a cohort sampled during active COVID-19. What was sequenced was peripheral blood. The CDR3 is CASRRQGTTEAFF. The DNA for the CDR3 is TGTGCCAGCAGAAGACAGGGAACCACTGAAGCTTTCTTT.